This T cell receptor (beta chain) was recorded in a study of T cell responses to AZD1222 COVID-19 vaccine. Findings and caveats of the study: Spike-specific TCR repertoires showed rising breadth and depth after two AZD1222 doses.

TCRdb's table, derived via immunoSEQ multiplex PCR, lists solely in-frame clones and lacks some. This table holds approximately 82,000 clones, 70% to 90% found once. The CDR3 covers 14 residues. Trimming cost V 4 bases and J 3 bases; bases outside gene matches: 3. Germline-derived CDR1 and CDR2 are MRHNA and SNTAGT. As regards this clone: Its specificity is unknown.

This sequence joins TRBV6-4 and TRBJ2-3; 8 bases are a match to TRBD1. The sequencing here drew on peripheral blood, taken on day 0 of AZD1222 vaccination. The origin of this receptor is an adult in good health. CDR3 in DNA: TGTGCCAGCAGTGGAGGACAGGGTACAGATACGCAGTATTTT. Its translation: CASSGGQGTDTQYF.